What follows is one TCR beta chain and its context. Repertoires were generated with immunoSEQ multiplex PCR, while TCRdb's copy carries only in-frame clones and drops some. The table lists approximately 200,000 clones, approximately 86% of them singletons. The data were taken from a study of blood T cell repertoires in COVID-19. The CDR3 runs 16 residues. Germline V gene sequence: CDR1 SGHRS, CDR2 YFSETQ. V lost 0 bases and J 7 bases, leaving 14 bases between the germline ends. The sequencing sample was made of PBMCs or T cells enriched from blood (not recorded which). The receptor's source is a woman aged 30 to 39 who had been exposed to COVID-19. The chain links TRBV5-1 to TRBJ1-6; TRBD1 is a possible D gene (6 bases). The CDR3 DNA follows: TGCGCCAGCAGCTTGGAAGGGGGTCGGGGAAATTCACCCCTCCACTTT. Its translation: CASSLEGGRGNSPLHF. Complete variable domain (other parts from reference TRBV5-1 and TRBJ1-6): KAGVTQTPRYLIKTRGQQVTLSCSPISGHRSVSWYQQTPGQGLQFLFEYFSETQRNKGNFPGRFSGRQFSNSRSEMNVSTLELGDSALYLCASSLEGGRGNSPLHFGNGTRLTVT.